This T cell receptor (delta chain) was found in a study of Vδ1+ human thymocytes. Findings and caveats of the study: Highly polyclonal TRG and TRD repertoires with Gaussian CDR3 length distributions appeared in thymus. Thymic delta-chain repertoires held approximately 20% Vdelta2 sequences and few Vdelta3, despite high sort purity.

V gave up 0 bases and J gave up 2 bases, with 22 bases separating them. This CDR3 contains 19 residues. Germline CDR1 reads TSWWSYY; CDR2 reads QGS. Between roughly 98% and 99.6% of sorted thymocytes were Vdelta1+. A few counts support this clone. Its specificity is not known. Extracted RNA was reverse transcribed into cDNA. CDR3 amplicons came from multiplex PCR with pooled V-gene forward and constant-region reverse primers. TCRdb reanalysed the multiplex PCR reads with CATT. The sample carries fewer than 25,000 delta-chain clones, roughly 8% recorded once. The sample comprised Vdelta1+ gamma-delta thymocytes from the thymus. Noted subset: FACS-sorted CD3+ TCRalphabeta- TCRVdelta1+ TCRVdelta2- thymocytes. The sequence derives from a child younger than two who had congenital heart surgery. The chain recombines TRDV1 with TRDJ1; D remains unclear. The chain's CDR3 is CALGELRKRNEDRTDKLIF. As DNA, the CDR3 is TGTGCTCTTGGGGAACTCCGTAAGAGGAATGAGGACAGGACCGATAAACTCATCTTT.